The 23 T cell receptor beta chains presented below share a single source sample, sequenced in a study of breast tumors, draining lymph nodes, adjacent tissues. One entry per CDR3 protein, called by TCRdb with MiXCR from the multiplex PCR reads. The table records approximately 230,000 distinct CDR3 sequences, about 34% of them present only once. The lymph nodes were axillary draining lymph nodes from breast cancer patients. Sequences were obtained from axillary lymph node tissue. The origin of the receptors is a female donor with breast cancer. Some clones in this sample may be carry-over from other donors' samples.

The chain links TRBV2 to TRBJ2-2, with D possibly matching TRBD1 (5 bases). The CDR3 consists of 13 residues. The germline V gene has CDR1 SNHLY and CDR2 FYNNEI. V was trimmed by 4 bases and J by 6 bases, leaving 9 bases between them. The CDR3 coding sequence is TGTGCCAGCAGTGGGCTAGGGGCCGGGGAGCTGTTTTTT. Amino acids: CASSGLGAGELFF.

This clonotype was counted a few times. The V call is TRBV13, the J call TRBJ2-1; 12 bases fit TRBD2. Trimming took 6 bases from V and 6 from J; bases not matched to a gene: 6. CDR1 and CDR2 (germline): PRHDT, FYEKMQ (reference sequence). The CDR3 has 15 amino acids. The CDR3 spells CASSSPSGRANEQFF. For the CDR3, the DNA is TGTGCCAGCAGTTCGCCTAGCGGGAGGGCCAATGAGCAGTTCTTC.

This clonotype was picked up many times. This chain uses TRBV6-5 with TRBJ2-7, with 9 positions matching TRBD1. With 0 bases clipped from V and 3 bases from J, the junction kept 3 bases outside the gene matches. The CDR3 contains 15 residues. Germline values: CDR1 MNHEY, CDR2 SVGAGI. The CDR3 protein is CASSYSGQGSYEQYF. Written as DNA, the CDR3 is TGTGCCAGCAGTTACTCGGGACAGGGAAGCTACGAGCAGTACTTC.

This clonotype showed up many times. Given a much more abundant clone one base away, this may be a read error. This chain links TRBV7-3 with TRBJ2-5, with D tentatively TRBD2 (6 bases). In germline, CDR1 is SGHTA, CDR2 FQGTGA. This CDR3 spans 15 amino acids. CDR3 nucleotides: TGTGCCAGCAGCACGACCTACGGGGGTCCAGAGACCCAGCACTTC. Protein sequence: CASSTTYGGPETQHF.

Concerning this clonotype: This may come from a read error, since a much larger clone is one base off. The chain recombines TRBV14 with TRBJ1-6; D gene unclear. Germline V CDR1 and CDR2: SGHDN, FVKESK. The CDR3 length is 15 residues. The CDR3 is CASSQEGSRNSPPHF. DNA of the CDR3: TGTGCCAGCAGCCAAGAGGGTAGTCGTAATTCACCCCCCCACTTT.

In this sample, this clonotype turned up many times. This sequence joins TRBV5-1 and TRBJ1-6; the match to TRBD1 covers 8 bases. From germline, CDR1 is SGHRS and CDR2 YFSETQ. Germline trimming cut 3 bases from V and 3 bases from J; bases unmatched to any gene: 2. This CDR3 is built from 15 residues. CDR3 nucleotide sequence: TGCGCCAGCAGCTACGGACAGGGCTATAATTCACCCCTCCACTTT. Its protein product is CASSYGQGYNSPLHF.

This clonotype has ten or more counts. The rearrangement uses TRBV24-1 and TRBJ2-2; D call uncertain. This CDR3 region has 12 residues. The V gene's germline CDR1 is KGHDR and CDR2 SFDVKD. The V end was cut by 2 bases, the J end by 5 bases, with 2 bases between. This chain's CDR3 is CATSDSTGELFF. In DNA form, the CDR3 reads TGTGCCACCAGTGATTCTACCGGGGAGCTGTTTTTT.

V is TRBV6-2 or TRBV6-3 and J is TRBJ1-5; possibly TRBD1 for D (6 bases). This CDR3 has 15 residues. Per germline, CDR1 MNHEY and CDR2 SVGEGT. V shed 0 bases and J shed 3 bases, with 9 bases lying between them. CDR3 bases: TGTGCCAGCAGTTACTCGACAGGAGTCAATCAGCCCCAGCATTTT. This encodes CASSYSTGVNQPQHF.

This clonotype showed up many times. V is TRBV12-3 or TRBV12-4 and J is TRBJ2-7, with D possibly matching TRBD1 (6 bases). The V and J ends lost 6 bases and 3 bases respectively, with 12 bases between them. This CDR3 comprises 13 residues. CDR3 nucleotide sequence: TGTGCCAGCAGCCGGCAGGGGAACTACGAGCAGTACTTC. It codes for CASSRQGNYEQYF.

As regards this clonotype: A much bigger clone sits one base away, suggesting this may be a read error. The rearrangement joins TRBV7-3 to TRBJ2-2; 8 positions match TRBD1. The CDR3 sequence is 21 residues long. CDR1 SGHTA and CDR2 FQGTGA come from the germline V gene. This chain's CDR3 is CASSSFRDRFGGFGVTGEPFF. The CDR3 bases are TGTGCCAGCAGCTCATTTCGGGACAGGTTCGGCGGCTTTGGCGTCACCGGGGAGCCGTTTTTT.

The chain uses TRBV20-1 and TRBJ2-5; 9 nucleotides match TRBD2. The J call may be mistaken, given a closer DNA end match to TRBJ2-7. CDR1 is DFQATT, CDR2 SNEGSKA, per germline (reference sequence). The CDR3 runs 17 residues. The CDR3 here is CSARGLASGTTNYEQYF. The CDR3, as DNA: TGCAGTGCTAGAGGTTTGGCTAGCGGGACGACCAACTACGAGCAGTACTTC.

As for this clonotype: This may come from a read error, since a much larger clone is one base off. The CDR3 nucleotides are TGTGCCAGCAGTGGCAGAATCTACGCGCAGTACTTC. Its translation: CASSGRIYAQYF. J is TRBJ2-7 and V is TRBV11-3, with no clear D. This CDR3 comprises 12 residues. Germline CDR1 and CDR2: SGHNT and YENEEA.

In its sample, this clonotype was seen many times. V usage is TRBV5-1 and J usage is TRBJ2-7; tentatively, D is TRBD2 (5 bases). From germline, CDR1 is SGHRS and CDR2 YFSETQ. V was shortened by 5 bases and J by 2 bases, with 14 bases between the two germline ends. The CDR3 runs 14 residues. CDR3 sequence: CASSEIAPAYEQYF. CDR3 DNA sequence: TGCGCCAGCAGTGAGATAGCGCCAGCCTACGAGCAGTACTTC.

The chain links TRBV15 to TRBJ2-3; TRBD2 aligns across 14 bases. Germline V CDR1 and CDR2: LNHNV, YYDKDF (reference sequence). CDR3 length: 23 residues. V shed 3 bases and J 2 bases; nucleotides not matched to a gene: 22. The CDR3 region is CATSRRRLAGGPSSRGATDTQYF. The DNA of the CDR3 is TGTGCCACCAGCAGGCGAAGACTAGCGGGAGGGCCGTCTTCGAGAGGGGCCACAGATACGCAGTATTTT. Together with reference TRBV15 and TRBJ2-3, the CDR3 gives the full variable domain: DAMVIQNPRYQVTQFGKPVTLSCSQTLNHNVMYWYQQKSSQAPKLLFHYYDKDFNNEADTPDNFQSRRPNTSFCFLDIRSPGLGDTAMYLCATSRRRLAGGPSSRGATDTQYFGPGTRLTVL.

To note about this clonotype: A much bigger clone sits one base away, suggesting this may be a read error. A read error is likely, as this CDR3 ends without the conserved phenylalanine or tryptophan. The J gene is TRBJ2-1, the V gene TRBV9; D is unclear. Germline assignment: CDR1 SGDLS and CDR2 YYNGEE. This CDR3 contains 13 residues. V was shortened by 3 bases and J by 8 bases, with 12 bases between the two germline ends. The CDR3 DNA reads TGTGCCAGCAGCGAACACCCTGGCGATGAGCAGTTCTCC. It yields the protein CASSEHPGDEQFS.

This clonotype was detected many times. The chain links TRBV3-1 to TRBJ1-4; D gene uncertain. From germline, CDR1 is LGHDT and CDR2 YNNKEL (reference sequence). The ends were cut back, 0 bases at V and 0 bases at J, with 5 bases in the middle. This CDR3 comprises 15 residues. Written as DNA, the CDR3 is TGTGCCAGCAGCCAAGAGTGGGCAACTAATGAAAAACTGTTTTTT. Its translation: CASSQEWATNEKLFF.

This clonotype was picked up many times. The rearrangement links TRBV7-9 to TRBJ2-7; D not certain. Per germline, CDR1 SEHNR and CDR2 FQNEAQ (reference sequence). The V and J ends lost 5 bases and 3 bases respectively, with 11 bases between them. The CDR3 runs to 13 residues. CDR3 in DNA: TGTGCCAGCAGCCACGGGTACAGCTACGAGCAGTACTTC. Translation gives CASSHGYSYEQYF.

The CDR3 sequence is CASSPGTSATVGEQYF. CDR3 sequence (DNA): TGTGCCAGCAGCCCGGGTACTAGCGCTACCGTCGGGGAGCAGTACTTC. The V call is TRBV2, the J call TRBJ2-7; the match to TRBD2 covers 7 bases. The CDR3 covers 16 residues. CDR1 is SNHLY, CDR2 FYNNEI, per germline. Trimming cost V 6 bases and J 7 bases; bases outside gene matches: 18. The full variable domain, with the rest looked up from reference TRBV2 and TRBJ2-7, is EPEVTQTPSHQVTQMGQEVILRCVPISNHLYFYWYRQILGQKVEFLVSFYNNEISEKSEIFDDQFSVERPDGSNFTLKIRSTKLEDSAMYFCASSPGTSATVGEQYFGPGTRLTVT.

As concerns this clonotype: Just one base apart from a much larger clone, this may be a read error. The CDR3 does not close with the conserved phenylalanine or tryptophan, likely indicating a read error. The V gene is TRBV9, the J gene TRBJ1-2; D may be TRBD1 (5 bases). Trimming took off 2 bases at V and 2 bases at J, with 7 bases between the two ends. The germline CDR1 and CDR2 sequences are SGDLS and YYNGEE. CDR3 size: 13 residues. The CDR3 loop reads CASSVQGNYGYTS. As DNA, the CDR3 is TGTGCCAGCAGCGTTCAGGGCAACTATGGCTACACCTCC.

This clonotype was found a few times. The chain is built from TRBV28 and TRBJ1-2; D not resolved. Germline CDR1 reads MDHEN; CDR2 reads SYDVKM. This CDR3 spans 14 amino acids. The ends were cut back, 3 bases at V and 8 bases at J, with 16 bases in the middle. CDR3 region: CASSFGRTIRGYTF. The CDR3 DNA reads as TGTGCCAGCAGTTTCGGCAGGACGATACGGGGCTACACCTTC.

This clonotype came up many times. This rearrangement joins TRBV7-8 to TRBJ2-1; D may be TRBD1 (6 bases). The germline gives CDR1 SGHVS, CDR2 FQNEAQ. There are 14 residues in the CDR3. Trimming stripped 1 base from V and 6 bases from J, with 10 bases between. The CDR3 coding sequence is TGTGCCAGCAGCTTAGTCGTAGGGGGCAATGAGCAGTTCTTC. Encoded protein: CASSLVVGGNEQFF.

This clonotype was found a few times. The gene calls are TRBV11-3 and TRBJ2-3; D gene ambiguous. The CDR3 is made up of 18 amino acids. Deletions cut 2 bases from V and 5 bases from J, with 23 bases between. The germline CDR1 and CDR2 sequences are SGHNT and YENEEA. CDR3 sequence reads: CASSLRAGRLLGRDTQYF. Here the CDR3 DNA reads TGTGCCAGCAGCTTAAGAGCCGGCCGCCTTCTGGGTCGAGATACGCAGTATTTT. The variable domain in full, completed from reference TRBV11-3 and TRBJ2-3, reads EAGVVQSPRYKIIEKKQPVAFWCNPISGHNTLYWYLQNLGQGPELLIRYENEEAVDDSQLPKDRFSAERLKGVDSTLKIQPAELGDSAVYLCASSLRAGRLLGRDTQYFGPGTRLTVL.

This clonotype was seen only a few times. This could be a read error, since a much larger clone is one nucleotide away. CDR3: CASSLAGEAYYGYTF. The CDR3 DNA follows: TGTGCCAGCAGCCTTGCAGGGGAGGCATACTATGGCTACACCTTC. The chain is built from TRBV11-2 and TRBJ1-2; D possibly corresponds to TRBD1 (6 bases). This CDR3 region has 15 residues. The germline V gene has CDR1 SGHAT and CDR2 FQNNGV. Deletions cut 5 bases from V and 3 bases from J, with 16 bases between.